Given below is one T cell receptor (beta chain) in context. Its antigen is as yet unknown. The data are from a study of T cell responses to AZD1222 COVID-19 vaccine. General observations from the study: Repertoires were sampled only after the peak T cell response. Only a handful of AZD1222 recipients, about six in all, had baseline seropositivity. Donors in the cohort were predominantly white British and more often female, and clonal diversity was possibly underestimated.

Researchers grouped second doses given at about 4 or about 12 weeks into one pool. Clones were sequenced by immunoSEQ multiplex PCR, and TCRdb holds only the in-frame ones, with some missing. The table shows approximately 150,000 clones, with under 95% occurring only once. V lost 2 bases to trimming and J lost 0 bases, with 7 bases between them. From germline, CDR1 is MNHEY and CDR2 SVGEGT. This CDR3 has 14 amino acids. Sample: peripheral blood, taken 28 days after the second AZD1222 dose. This chain joins TRBV6-2 or TRBV6-3 and TRBJ1-1; D not certain. The sequence was obtained from an adult who received the AZD1222 COVID-19 vaccine. The DNA of the CDR3 is TGTGCCAGCAGTTACCACGTTTTGAACACTGAAGCTTTCTTT. It specifies CASSYHVLNTEAFF.